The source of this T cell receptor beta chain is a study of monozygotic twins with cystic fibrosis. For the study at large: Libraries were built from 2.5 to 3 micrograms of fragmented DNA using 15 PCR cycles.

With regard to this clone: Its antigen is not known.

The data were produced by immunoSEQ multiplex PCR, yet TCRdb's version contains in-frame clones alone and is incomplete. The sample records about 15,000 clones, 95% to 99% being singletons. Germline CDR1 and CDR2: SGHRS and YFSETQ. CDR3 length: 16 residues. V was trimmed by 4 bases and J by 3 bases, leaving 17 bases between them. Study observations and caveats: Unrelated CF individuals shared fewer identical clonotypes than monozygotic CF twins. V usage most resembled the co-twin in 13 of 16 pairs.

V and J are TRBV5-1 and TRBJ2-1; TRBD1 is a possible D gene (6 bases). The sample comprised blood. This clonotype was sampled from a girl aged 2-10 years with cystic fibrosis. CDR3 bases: TGCGCCAGCAGCGTCCCGGGACAACCTAACTACAATGAGCAGTTCTTC. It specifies CASSVPGQPNYNEQFF.